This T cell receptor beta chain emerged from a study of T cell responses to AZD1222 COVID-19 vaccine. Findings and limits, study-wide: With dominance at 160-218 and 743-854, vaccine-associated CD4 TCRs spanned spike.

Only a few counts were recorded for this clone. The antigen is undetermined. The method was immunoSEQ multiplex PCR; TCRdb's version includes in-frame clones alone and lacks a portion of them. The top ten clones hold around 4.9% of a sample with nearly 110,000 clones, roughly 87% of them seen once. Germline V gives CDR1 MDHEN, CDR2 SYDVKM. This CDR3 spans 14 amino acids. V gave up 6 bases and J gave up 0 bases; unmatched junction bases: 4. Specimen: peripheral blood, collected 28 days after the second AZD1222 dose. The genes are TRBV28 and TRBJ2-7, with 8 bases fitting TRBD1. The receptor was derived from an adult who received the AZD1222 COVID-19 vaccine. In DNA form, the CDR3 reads TGTGCCAGCAGAGGGACAGGCAGCTCCTACGAGCAGTACTTC. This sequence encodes CASRGTGSSYEQYF.